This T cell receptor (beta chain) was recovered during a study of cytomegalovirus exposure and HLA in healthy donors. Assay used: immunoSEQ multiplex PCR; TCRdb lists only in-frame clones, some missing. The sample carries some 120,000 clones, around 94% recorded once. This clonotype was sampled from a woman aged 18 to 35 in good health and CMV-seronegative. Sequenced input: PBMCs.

The CDR3 sequence is CAWSEGGTRGYTF. The CDR3 coding sequence is TGTGCCTGGAGTGAAGGGGGCACTCGGGGCTACACCTTC. This sequence joins TRBV30 and TRBJ1-2; 7 positions match TRBD1. This CDR3 has 13 residues. The J segment lost 8 bases and the V segment lost 1 base, leaving 7 bases of the junction unmatched. CDR1 and CDR2 (germline): GTSNPN, SVGIG (reference sequence).